This entry concerns a single T cell receptor beta chain. The antigen this receptor binds is unknown. It has no much larger one-base neighbor in the sample; base qualities were not kept. This record belongs to a study of T cell responses to AZD1222 COVID-19 vaccine (dated by TCRdb to about 2021). Study-wide context: A total of about 240 trial participants underwent TCR sequencing, of whom some 210 received two doses of AZD1222 and about 25 received two doses of the MenACWY control vaccine. Trial participants were enrolled by age into 18-55, 56-69 and 70-plus year subgroups, with about 150, 27 and 61 TCR-sequenced participants respectively.

The time point label for this specimen denotes: about 28 days (+/-7) after the second vaccine dose. AZD1222 recipients with second doses at about 4 weeks or about 12 weeks were pooled, because spike-specific TCR depth and breadth did not differ between schedules. Samples from vaccinated people were obtained from the UK trials COV001 and COV002, which included a single-blind randomized controlled phase 2/3 trial of AZD1222 (ChAdOx1 nCoV-19) in healthy adults. For TCRbeta chain sequencing, PBMC samples were collected from trial participants at day 0 and at day 28 after the second dose. V is trimmed back by 6 bases and J by 6 bases, and the junction contains 11 bases that no gene match accounts for. The CDR1 and CDR2 encoded by the germline V gene are MNHEY and SVGAGI. Taken from cysteine to phenylalanine, the CDR3 has 15 residues. Left in the record is the CDR3 DNA by itself, 45 bases read in frame from the first base.

Study-wide conclusions, independent of this receptor: Participants were mostly white British, with more females than males. The authors suggested clonal diversity may have been underestimated. Spike-specific TCR breadth and depth rose significantly after two AZD1222 doses compared with day 0 and with MenACWY recipients. CD4 TCRs associated with the vaccine covered the entire spike protein, and the dominant responses were in regions 160-218 and 743-854. Nearly half of unique spike-specific TCRs reportedly recognized epitopes outside regions mutated in the B.1.351 and B.1.1.7 variants. In the small 56-69-year group, the increase in depth fell short of significance, most likely because of low power. No day 14 peak-response samples were available, so repertoires were characterized only after the peak T cell response. Conclusions about previously exposed vaccinees are limited, since just 6 or 7 AZD1222 recipients were seropositive for SARS-CoV-2 at baseline.

The CDR3 regions of human TCRbeta chains were subjected to immunosequencing. The study's own analysis went as follows. TCRs in the repertoires were matched against a reference library of SARS-CoV-2-specific TCRs that had been generated with the MIRA antigen-specificity platform. Breadth was defined as the fraction of unique TCRs that were SARS-CoV-2-associated. Depth was defined as the fraction of total T cells that were SARS-CoV-2-associated. Using the MIRA data, each spike-specific TCR was assigned both to the spike region to which the TCR was reactive and to a CD4 or CD8 class. Log10-transformed breadth and depth values were compared by one-way ANOVA with Sidak's multiple comparisons tests. TCRdb provides this immuneACCESS table in a form limited to in-frame rearrangements. Some clones are lacking; in checked studies, under half of them reflect an unresolved V gene, and why the rest are absent is not known. Clonal size and the V and J genes are those of that table, whereas D and trimming came from the DNA. This sample is represented by about 180,000 clones; roughly 88% of them were singletons. Of the sample, roughly 10% is held by the ten largest clones.

The sample in question was peripheral blood, obtained 28 days after the second AZD1222 dose. Recombination linked TRBV6-5 to TRBJ1-5, with 7 bases matching TRBD1. The TCR sequence derives from an adult who received the AZD1222 COVID-19 vaccine. The DNA is TGTGCCAGCAGGGATCTCGCGGCAGGGGGTCAGCCCCAGCATTTT. It translates as CASRDLAAGGQPQHF.